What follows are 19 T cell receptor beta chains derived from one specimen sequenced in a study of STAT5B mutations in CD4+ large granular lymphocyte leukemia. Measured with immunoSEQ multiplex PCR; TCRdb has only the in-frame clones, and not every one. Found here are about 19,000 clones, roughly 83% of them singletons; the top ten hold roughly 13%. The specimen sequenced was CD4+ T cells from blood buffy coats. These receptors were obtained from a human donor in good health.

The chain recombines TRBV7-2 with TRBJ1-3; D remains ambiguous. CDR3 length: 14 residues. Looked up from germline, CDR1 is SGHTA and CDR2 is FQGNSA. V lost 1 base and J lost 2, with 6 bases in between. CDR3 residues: CASSLGSTGNTIYF. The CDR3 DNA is TGTGCCAGCAGCTTAGGCAGTACTGGAAACACCATATATTTT.

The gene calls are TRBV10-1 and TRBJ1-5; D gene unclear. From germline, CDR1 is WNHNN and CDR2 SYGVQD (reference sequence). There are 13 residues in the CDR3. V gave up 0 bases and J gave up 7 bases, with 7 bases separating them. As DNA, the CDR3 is TGCGCCAGCAGTGAGTCAGGGCCCCAGCCCCAGCATTTT. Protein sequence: CASSESGPQPQHF.

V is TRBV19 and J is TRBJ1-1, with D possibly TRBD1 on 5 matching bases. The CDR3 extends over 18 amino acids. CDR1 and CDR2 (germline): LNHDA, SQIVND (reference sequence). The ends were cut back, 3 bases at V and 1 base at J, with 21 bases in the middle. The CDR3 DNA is TGTGCCAGTAGTATGGACGGGGGAAGGTTCCGCAGGAACACTGAAGCTTTCTTT. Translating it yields CASSMDGGRFRRNTEAFF.

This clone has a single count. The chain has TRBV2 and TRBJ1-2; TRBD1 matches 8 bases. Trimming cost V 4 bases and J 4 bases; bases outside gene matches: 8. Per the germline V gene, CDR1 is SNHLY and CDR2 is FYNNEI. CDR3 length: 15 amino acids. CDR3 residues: CASSGIRQGIYGYTF. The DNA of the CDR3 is TGTGCCAGCAGTGGAATCCGACAGGGGATCTATGGCTACACCTTC. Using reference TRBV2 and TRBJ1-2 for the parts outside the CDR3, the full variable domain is EPEVTQTPSHQVTQMGQEVILRCVPISNHLYFYWYRQILGQKVEFLVSFYNNEISEKSEIFDDQFSVERPDGSNFTLKIRSTKLEDSAMYFCASSGIRQGIYGYTFGSGTRLTVV.

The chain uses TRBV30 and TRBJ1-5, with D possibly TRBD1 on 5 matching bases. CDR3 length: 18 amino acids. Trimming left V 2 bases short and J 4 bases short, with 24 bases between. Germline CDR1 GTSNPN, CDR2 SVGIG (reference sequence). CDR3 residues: CAWSSGDTGTPANQPQHF. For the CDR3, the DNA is TGTGCCTGGAGTTCTGGGGATACCGGGACGCCGGCAAATCAGCCCCAGCATTTT.

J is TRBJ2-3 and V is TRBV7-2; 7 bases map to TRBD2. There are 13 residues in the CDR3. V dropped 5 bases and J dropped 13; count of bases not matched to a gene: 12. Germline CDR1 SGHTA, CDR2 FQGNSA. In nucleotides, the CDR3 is TGTGCCAGCAGCGTTAGTGGGGGGGTCTCTGAGTATTTT. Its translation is CASSVSGGVSEYF.

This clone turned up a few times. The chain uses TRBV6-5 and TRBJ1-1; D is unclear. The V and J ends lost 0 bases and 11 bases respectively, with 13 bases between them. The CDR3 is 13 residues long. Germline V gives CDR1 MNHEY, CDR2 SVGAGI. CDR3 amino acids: CASSYSSSGPAFF. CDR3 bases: TGTGCCAGCAGTTACTCGTCGTCTGGGCCGGCTTTCTTT.

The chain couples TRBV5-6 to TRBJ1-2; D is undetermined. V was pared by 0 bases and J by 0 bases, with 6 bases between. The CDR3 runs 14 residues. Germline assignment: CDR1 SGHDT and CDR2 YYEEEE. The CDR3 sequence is CASSLDLANYGYTF. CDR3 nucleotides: TGTGCCAGCAGCTTGGACTTAGCTAACTATGGCTACACCTTC.

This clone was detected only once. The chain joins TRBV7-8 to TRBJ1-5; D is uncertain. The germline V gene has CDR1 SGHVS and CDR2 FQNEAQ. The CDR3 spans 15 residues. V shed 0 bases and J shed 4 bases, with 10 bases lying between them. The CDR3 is CASSLASPGNQPQHF. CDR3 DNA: TGTGCCAGCAGCTTAGCGAGCCCGGGGAATCAGCCCCAGCATTTT.

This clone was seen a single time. CDR3 coding DNA: TGTGCCAGCAGTGAGTTCGCGGGGGGAACCGGGGAGCTGTTTTTT. Amino acids: CASSEFAGGTGELFF. The chain uses TRBV6-1 and TRBJ2-2; 8 nucleotides align to TRBD2. After removal of 3 bases from V and 5 bases from J, the junction contained 5 bases not matched to a gene. This CDR3 comprises 15 residues. The germline CDR1 and CDR2 sequences are MNHNS and SASEGT.

The CDR3 is CASLGRSIYGYTF. CDR3 coding DNA: TGTGCCAGTCTCGGAAGATCGATTTATGGCTACACCTTC. This chain links TRBV19 with TRBJ1-2; D gene ambiguous. Germline CDR1 reads LNHDA; CDR2 reads SQIVND (reference sequence). This CDR3 has 13 amino acids. V lost 8 bases, J lost 5 bases, and 15 bases lay in between.

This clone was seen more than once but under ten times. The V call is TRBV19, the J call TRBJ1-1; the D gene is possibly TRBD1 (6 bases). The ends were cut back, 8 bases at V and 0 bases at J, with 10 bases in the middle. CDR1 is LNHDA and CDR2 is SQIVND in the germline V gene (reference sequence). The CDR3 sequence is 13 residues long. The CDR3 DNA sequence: TGTGCCAGTGGGGACACTTTGAACACTGAAGCTTTCTTT. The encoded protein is CASGDTLNTEAFF.

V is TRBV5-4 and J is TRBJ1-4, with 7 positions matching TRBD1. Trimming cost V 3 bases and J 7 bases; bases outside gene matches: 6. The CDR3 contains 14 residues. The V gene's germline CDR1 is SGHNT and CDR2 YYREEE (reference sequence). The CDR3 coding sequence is TGTGCCAGCAGCTCGCCAGGGGGGGGTGAAAAACTGTTTTTT. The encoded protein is CASSSPGGGEKLFF.

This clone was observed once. This CDR3 is CAWSNRGYGYTF. CDR3 nucleotide sequence: TGTGCCTGGAGTAACAGGGGATATGGCTACACCTTC. The chain has TRBV30 and TRBJ1-2, with TRBD1 matching over 7 bases. Per germline, CDR1 GTSNPN and CDR2 SVGIG (reference sequence). This CDR3 has 12 residues. The V gene end was trimmed by 2 bases and the J gene end by 5 bases; junction bases not matched to a gene: 2.

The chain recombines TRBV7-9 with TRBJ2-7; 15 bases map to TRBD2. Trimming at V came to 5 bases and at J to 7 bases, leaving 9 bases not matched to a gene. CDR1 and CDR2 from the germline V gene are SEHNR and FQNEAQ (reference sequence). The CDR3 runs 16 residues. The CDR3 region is CASSPGLAGGRREQYF. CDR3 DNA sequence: TGTGCCAGCAGCCCAGGACTAGCGGGAGGGCGAAGGGAGCAGTACTTC. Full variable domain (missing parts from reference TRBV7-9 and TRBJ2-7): DTGVSQNPRHKITKRGQNVTFRCDPISEHNRLYWYRQTLGQGPEFLTYFQNEAQLEKSRLLSDRFSAERPKGSFSTLEIQRTEQGDSAMYLCASSPGLAGGRREQYFGPGTRLTVT.

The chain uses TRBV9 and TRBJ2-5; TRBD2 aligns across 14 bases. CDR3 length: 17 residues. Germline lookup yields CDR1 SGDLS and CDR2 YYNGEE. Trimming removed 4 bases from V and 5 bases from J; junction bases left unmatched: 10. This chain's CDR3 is CASSPGLAGGRLETQYF. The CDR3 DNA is TGTGCCAGCAGCCCCGGACTAGCGGGAGGTCGCCTCGAGACCCAGTACTTC.

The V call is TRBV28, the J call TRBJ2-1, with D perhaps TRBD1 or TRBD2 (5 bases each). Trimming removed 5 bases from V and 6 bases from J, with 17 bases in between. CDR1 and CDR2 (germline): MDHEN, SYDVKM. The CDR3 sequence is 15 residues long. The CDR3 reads CASSLGVTSGNEQFF. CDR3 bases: TGTGCCAGCAGTCTGGGGGTAACTTCAGGCAATGAGCAGTTCTTC.

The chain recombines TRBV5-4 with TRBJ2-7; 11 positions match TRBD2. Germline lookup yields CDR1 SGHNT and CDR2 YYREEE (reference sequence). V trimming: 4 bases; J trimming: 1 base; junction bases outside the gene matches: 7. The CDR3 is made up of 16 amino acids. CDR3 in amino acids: CASSPTRTSGSYEQYF. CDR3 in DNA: TGTGCCAGCAGCCCCACCCGGACTAGCGGGTCCTACGAGCAGTACTTC.

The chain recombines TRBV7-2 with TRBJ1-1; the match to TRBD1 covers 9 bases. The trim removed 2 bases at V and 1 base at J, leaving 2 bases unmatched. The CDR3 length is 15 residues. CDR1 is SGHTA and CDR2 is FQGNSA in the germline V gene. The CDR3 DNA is TGTGCCAGCAGCTTAAGGGGACAGGGGAACACTGAAGCTTTCTTT. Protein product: CASSLRGQGNTEAFF.